This TCR beta chain was captured in a study of T cells in Graves' hyperthyroidism and ophthalmopathy. Broader study findings: The model foresaw ophthalmopathy a median around 6.4 months prior to onset.

V lost 5 bases to trimming and J lost 0 bases, with 11 bases between them. CDR1 MDHEN and CDR2 SYDVKM come from the germline V gene. The CDR3 is 15 residues long. Amplification of TCR beta CDR3 regions used RNA as the template. The study used the HTBI primer set for a first-round RT-PCR of the TCR CDR3. TCRdb reprocessed the multiplex PCR reads via MiXCR and lists one record per CDR3 protein. The sample shows about 480,000 distinct CDR3 sequences, approximately 15% of them seen only once. This clonotype was picked up many times. Its antigen is unidentified. What was sequenced was blood. This clonotype was sampled from a woman between 18 and 29 years old with Graves' hyperthyroidism. The chain employs TRBV28 and TRBJ1-3; TRBD1 is a possible D gene (5 bases). This chain's CDR3 is CASSPSTDSGNTIYF. In DNA form, the CDR3 reads TGTGCCAGCAGTCCCTCGACAGACTCTGGAAACACCATATATTTT.